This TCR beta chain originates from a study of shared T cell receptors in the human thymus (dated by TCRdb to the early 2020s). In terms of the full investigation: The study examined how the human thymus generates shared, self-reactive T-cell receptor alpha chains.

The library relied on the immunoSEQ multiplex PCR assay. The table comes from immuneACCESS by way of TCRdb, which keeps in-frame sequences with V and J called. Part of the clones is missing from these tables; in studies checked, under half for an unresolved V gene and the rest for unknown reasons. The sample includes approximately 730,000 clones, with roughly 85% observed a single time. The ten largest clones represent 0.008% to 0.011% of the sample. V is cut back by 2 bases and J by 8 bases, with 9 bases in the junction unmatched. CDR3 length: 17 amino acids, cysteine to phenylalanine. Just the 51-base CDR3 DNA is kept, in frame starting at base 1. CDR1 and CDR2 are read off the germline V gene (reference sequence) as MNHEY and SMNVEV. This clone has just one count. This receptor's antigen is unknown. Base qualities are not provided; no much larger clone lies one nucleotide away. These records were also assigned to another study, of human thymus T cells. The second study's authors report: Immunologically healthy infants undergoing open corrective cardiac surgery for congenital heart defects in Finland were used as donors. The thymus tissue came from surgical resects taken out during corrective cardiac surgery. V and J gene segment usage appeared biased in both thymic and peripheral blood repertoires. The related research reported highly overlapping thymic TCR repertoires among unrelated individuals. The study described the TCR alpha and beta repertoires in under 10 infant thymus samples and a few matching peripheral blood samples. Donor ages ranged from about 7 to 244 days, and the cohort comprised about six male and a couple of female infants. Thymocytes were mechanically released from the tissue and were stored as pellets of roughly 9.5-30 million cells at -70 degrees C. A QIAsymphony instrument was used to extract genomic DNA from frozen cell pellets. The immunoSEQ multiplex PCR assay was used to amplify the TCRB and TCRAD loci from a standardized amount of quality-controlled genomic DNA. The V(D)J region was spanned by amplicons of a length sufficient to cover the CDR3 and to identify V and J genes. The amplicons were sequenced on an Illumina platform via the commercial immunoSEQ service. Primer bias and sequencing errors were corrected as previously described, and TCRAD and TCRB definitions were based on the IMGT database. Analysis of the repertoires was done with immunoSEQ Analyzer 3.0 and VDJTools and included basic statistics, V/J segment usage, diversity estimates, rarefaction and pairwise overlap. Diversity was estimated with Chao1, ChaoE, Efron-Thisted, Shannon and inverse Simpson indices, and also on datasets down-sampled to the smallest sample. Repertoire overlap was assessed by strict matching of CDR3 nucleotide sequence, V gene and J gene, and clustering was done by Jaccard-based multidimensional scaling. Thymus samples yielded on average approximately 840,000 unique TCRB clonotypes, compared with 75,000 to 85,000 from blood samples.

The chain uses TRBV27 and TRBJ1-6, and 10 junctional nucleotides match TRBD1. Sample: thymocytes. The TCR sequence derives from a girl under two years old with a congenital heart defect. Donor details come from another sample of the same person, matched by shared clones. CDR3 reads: CASSLTGDRGSHSPLHF. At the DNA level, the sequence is TGTGCCAGCAGTTTAACGGGGGACAGGGGCAGTCATTCACCCCTCCACTTT.